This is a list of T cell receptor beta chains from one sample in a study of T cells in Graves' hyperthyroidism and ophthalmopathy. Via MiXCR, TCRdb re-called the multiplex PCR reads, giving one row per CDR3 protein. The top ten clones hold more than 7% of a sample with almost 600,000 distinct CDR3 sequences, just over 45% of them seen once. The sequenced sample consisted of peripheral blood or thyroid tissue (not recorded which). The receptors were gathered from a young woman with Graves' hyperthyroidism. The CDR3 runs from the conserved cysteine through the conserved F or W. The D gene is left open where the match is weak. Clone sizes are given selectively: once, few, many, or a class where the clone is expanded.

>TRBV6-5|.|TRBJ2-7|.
CASSYPPDSYHEQYF
TGTGCCAGCAGTTATCCCCCGGACAGCTACCACGAGCAGTACTTC
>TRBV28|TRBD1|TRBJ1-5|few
CASSLWGQEWNQPQHF
TGTGCCAGCAGTTTATGGGGACAGGAGTGGAATCAGCCCCAGCATTTT
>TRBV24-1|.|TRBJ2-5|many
CATSDLEWRYF
TGTGCCACCAGTGATTTGGAGTGGAGGTACTTC
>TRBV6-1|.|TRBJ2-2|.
CASTFTEQGGTGELFF
TGTGCCAGCACTTTTACGGAGCAGGGAGGCACCGGGGAGCTGTTTTTT
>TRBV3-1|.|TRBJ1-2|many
CASSQSQIYGYTF
TGTGCCAGCAGCCAATCACAGATTTATGGCTACACCTTC
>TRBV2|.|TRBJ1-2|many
CASSTSMGYGYTF
TGTGCCAGCAGTACAAGTATGGGCTATGGCTACACCTTC
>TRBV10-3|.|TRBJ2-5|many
CAISETPEGARETQYF
TGTGCCATCAGTGAAACTCCGGAGGGGGCGAGGGAGACCCAGTACTTC
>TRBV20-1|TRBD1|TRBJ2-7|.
CSASLDRGNQPQQYF
TGCAGTGCTAGCTTGGACAGGGGCAATCAGCCCCAGCAGTACTTC
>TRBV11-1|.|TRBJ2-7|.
CASSLIPGTGERYF
TGTGCCAGCAGCTTAATCCCGGGGACCGGCGAGCGGTACTTC
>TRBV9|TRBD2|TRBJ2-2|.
CASSVDGLAGGPGAGELFF
TGTGCCAGCAGCGTAGACGGACTAGCGGGAGGGCCGGGGGCCGGGGAGCTGTTTTTT
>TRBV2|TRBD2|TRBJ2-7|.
CASSEVPWGGDYEQYF
TGTGCCAGCAGTGAAGTACCCTGGGGGGGAGATTACGAGCAGTACTTC
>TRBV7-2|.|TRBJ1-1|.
CASIVFERTEAFF
TGTGCCAGCATAGTGTTTGAGAGAACTGAAGCTTTCTTT
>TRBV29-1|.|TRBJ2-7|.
CSLVLSGYEQYF
TGCAGCTTAGTACTTTCGGGCTACGAGCAGTACTTC
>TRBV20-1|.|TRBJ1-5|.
CSARAGVNQPQHF
TGCAGTGCTAGAGCAGGAGTTAATCAGCCCCAGCATTTT
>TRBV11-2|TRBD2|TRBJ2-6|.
CASSRGTSGRARGFGANVLTF
TGTGCCAGCAGCCGGGGGACTAGCGGGAGGGCCCGAGGATTTGGGGCCAACGTCCTGACTTTC
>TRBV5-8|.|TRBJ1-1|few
CASSRGGGQATEAFF
TGTGCCAGCAGTCGGGGGGGGGGCCAGGCCACTGAAGCTTTCTTT
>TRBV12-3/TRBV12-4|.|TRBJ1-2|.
CASRWDAYYGYTF
TGTGCCAGCAGATGGGACGCTTACTATGGCTACACCTTC
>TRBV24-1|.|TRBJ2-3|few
CATSTGRTDTQYF
TGTGCCACCTCAACAGGCCGCACAGATACGCAGTATTTT
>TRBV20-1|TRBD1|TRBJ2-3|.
CSATPSDRGRGNLGTDTQYF
TGCAGTGCTACACCTTCAGACAGGGGGCGCGGGAATTTAGGTACAGATACGCAGTATTTT
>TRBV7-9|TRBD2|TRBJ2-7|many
CASSKGLAGIVYEQYF
TGTGCCAGCAGCAAGGGACTAGCGGGGATTGTCTACGAGCAGTACTTC
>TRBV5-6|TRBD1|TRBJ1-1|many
CASSWTGTMNTEAFF
TGTGCCAGCAGCTGGACAGGGACAATGAACACTGAAGCTTTCTTT
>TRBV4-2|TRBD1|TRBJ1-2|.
CASSLDRGVFGYTF
TGTGCCAGCAGCCTTGACAGGGGTGTTTTTGGCTACACCTTC
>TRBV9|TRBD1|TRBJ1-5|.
CASSVDASAGGVQPQHF
TGTGCCAGCAGCGTAGACGCATCGGCAGGGGGGGTTCAGCCCCAGCATTTT